The 20 T cell receptor beta chains in this list originate from one sample, sequenced in a study of regulatory T cells in long-lasting Graves disease. The TCR beta library used iRepertoire HTBI primers with Arm-PCR amplification of CDR3. A single record per CDR3 protein comes from TCRdb applying MiXCR to the multiplex PCR reads. The sample contains roughly 350,000 distinct CDR3 sequences, roughly a sixth of which appear only once. The time point is: newly diagnosed GD, antithyroid drugs for less than 3 months. The TCR library was prepared using RNA isolated from PBMCs. These data also formed part of another study, on T cells in Graves' hyperthyroidism and ophthalmopathy.

The sample was peripheral blood mononuclear cells (PBMCs), taken at new diagnosis, from a patient treated with antithyroid drugs. These receptors were collected from a man aged 35 to 55 with Graves disease.

This chain connects TRBV28 to TRBJ1-6, with a weak D call TRBD1 (5 bases). This CDR3 has 14 amino acids. The V end lost 3 bases, the J end lost 9 bases, and 12 bases lay between the germline ends. Per the germline V gene, CDR1 is MDHEN and CDR2 is SYDVKM. In nucleotides, the CDR3 is TGTGCCAGCAGTTTGTCCCGCGGGGCTTCACCCCTCCACTTT. This sequence encodes CASSLSRGASPLHF.

A remark on this clonotype: A read error may be the cause here, since a much bigger clone is one base away. The rearrangement joins TRBV6-5 to TRBJ2-4; D is possibly TRBD1 (5 bases). Germline V gene data show CDR1 as MNHEY and CDR2 as SVGAGI. The CDR3 has 18 residues. V dropped 0 bases and J dropped 0 bases, with 15 bases sitting between them. This chain's CDR3 is CASSYSQCAGLAKNIQYF. The CDR3 DNA follows: TGTGCCAGCAGTTACTCACAATGTGCAGGGCTAGCCAAAAACATTCAGTACTTC.

This clonotype appeared many times. J is TRBJ2-5 and V is TRBV7-8, with D possibly being TRBD2 (7 bases). Trimming removed 2 bases from V and 5 bases from J, with 15 bases in between. The CDR3 length is 15 residues. Germline V gene lookup returns CDR1 SGHVS and CDR2 FQNEAQ. DNA of the CDR3: TGTGCCAGCAGCTTATTCGGCAGGGGAGGGGAGACCCAGTACTTC. It is translated as CASSLFGRGGETQYF.

This clonotype was found many times. The chain links TRBV12-5 to TRBJ2-5; 9 nucleotides agree with TRBD1. The CDR3 covers 19 residues. J gave up 7 bases and V 0 bases, and 18 bases lay outside the gene matches. Germline V CDR1 and CDR2: LGHNT, FRNRAP. In DNA form, the CDR3 reads TGTGCTAGTGGTTTGGTATCTTGGGGGACAGGGTACTCAAGAGCGACCCAGTACTTC. It specifies CASGLVSWGTGYSRATQYF.

This clonotype was counted many times. J is TRBJ2-7 and V is TRBV20-1, with D uncertain. The ends were cut back, 3 bases at V and 3 bases at J, with 21 bases in the middle. Germline V gene lookup returns CDR1 DFQATT and CDR2 SNEGSKA (reference sequence). The CDR3 is 16 residues long. Here the CDR3 reads CSASPLDGMSIYEQYF. CDR3 DNA: TGCAGTGCTAGCCCCTTGGACGGCATGTCGATCTACGAGCAGTACTTC.

The rearrangement joins TRBV9 to TRBJ2-5; either TRBD1 or TRBD2 may supply D (5 bases each). The germline CDR1 and CDR2 sequences are SGDLS and YYNGEE. The V and J ends lost 1 base and 2 bases respectively, with 12 bases between them. This CDR3 is 15 amino acids long. DNA of the CDR3: TGTGCCAGCAGCGTATCCCCAGGGAGACAAGAGACCCAGTACTTC. Protein: CASSVSPGRQETQYF.

This clonotype was observed at least ten times. Sequence at one end of the junction differs from germline and may be a read error. This sequence joins TRBV13 and TRBJ2-7; 8 bases map to TRBD1. The CDR3 sequence is 15 residues long. Germline V CDR1 and CDR2: PRHDT, FYEKMQ (reference sequence). The CDR3 sequence: CASSLGQGRDYEQYF. The CDR3 DNA reads as TGTGCCAGCAGCCTAGGACAGGGTCGGGACTACGAGCAGTACTTC.

V gene TRBV7-2 combines with J gene TRBJ1-2; the D is unclear. The CDR3 loop spans 14 amino acids. Germline assignment: CDR1 SGHTA and CDR2 FQGNSA. The V end lost 5 bases, the J end lost 5 bases, and 15 bases lay between the germline ends. The CDR3 is CASSRSISDYGYTF. CDR3 bases: TGTGCCAGCAGCCGTTCTATTAGCGATTATGGCTACACCTTC.

In this sample, this clonotype turned up many times. V gene TRBV7-7 combines with J gene TRBJ2-5, with 7 bases aligning to TRBD2. CDR1 and CDR2 (germline): SSHAT, FNYEAQ (reference sequence). This CDR3 has 14 amino acids. The ends lost 4 bases at V and 5 bases at J; junction bases unmatched: 7. The CDR3: CASSSHVGGETQYF. In DNA form, the CDR3 reads TGTGCCAGCAGCTCCCACGTGGGAGGGGAGACCCAGTACTTC.

This clonotype occurred many times. The chain uses TRBV7-9 and TRBJ2-3, with TRBD2 matching over 9 bases. The CDR3 has 16 residues. CDR1 and CDR2 from the germline V gene are SEHNR and FQNEAQ (reference sequence). After removal of 1 base from V and 1 base from J, the junction contained 3 bases not matched to a gene. CDR3 nucleotide sequence: TGTGCCAGCAGCTTAGGTAGCGGGGGTCGCACAGATACGCAGTATTTT. Translated: CASSLGSGGRTDTQYF.

The chain couples TRBV20-1 to TRBJ1-1; TRBD1 agrees at 9 bases. The length of the CDR3 is 15 residues. CDR1 and CDR2 (germline): DFQATT, SNEGSKA (reference sequence). V trimming: 6 bases; J trimming: 2 bases; junction bases outside the gene matches: 10. The CDR3 DNA is TGCAGTGCGCTACCGGGACAGGGACGAAACACTGAAGCTTTCTTT. Translation: CSALPGQGRNTEAFF.

The V and J genes are TRBV19 and TRBJ1-1; no reliable D call. CDR3 length: 14 residues. V lost 3 bases to trimming and J lost 4 bases, with 12 bases between them. Germline V lookup: CDR1 LNHDA, CDR2 SQIVND (reference sequence). CDR3 sequence (DNA): TGTGCCAGTAGTATTACGGGGTCGGGCACTGAAGCTTTCTTT. Translated: CASSITGSGTEAFF.

The V gene is TRBV20-1, the J gene TRBJ2-1, with D perhaps given as TRBD1 or TRBD2 (5 bases each). This CDR3 has 14 amino acids. CDR1 is DFQATT, CDR2 SNEGSKA, per germline (reference sequence). In nucleotides, the CDR3 is TGCGGGGGAAATAGTGGTGTTACGGAAAATGAGCAGTTCTTC. Translated, it gives CGGNSGVTENEQFF.

With respect to this clonotype: A clone one base away is much larger, so this may be a read error. The J gene is TRBJ2-1, the V gene TRBV30; 8 bases fit TRBD2. V trimming: 2 bases; J trimming: 8 bases; junction bases outside the gene matches: 11. The CDR3 sequence is 15 residues long. Germline V gene lookup returns CDR1 GTSNPN and CDR2 SVGIG (reference sequence). This CDR3 is CAWSSSGGLYDEQFF. CDR3 coding DNA: TGTGCCTGGAGTTCCAGCGGGGGCCTGTACGATGAGCAGTTCTTC. The full variable domain, in which reference TRBV30 and TRBJ2-1 provide the parts outside the CDR3, is SQTIHQWPATLVQPVGSPLSLECTVEGTSNPNLYWYRQAAGRGLQLLFYSVGIGQISSEVPQNLSASRPQDRQFILSSKKLLLSDSGFYLCAWSSSGGLYDEQFFGPGTRLTVL.

This chain connects TRBV9 to TRBJ2-1, with D tentatively TRBD2 (6 bases). This CDR3 has 14 residues. The V gene's germline CDR1 is SGDLS and CDR2 YYNGEE. Trimming shortened V by 2 bases and J by 3 bases, and 9 bases separated the two germline ends. In DNA form, the CDR3 reads TGTGCCAGCAGCGTTAGCGGACACTACAATGAGCAGTTCTTC. This translates into CASSVSGHYNEQFF.

This clonotype occurred many times. V is TRBV6-2 or TRBV6-3 and J is TRBJ2-5; no reliable D call. CDR3 length: 13 amino acids. Trimming pared 7 bases from V and 4 bases from J, leaving 13 bases between. In germline, CDR1 is MNHEY, CDR2 SVGEGT. The CDR3: CASTDPITETQYF. DNA for the CDR3: TGTGCCAGCACAGACCCAATCACAGAGACCCAGTACTTC.

This clonotype was seen at least ten times. The V call is TRBV2, the J call TRBJ2-3; D is unresolved. The germline gives CDR1 SNHLY, CDR2 FYNNEI. V lost 3 bases and J 6 bases, leaving 7 bases between the germline ends. This CDR3 is 12 amino acids long. In nucleotides, the CDR3 is TGTGCCAGCAGTGACGATTCTGATACGCAGTATTTT. Its translation: CASSDDSDTQYF.

This clonotype was picked up many times. V usage is TRBV24-1 and J usage is TRBJ2-1; D is possibly TRBD1 or TRBD2 (6 bases each). The germline CDR1 and CDR2 sequences are KGHDR and SFDVKD. V was clipped by 7 bases and J by 0 bases, with 21 bases between them. The CDR3 has 18 residues. CDR3 coding DNA: TGTGCCACCAGCGCTGGGGGGCGGCGGGGTAGCTCCTACAATGAGCAGTTCTTC. Its protein product is CATSAGGRRGSSYNEQFF.

This clonotype was found many times. V is TRBV3-1 and J is TRBJ2-2; 8 bases line up with TRBD2. CDR1 is LGHDT, CDR2 YNNKEL, per germline (reference sequence). V trimming: 3 bases; J trimming: 8 bases; junction bases outside the gene matches: 14. This CDR3 spans 17 amino acids. The CDR3 region has the DNA TGTGCCAGCAGCCATGGCCGGGGGGGCCCTTTCTTTGGGGAGCTGTTTTTT. This encodes CASSHGRGGPFFGELFF.

The V and J genes are TRBV20-1 and TRBJ2-6; D unresolved. The CDR3 totals 12 residues. Germline lookup yields CDR1 DFQATT and CDR2 SNEGSKA (reference sequence). The ends were cut back, 3 bases at V and 1 base at J, with 1 base in the middle. CDR3 nucleotides: TGCAGTGCTAGGTCTGGGGCCAACGTCCTGACTTTC. This gives the protein CSARSGANVLTF.